This TCR beta chain derives from a study of chemoradiotherapy in HPV16-positive cancers. Study at large: A couple of HPV16-positive patients' cells yielded candidate HPV-specific clones and common motifs.

The CDR3 has 15 amino acids. The V end lost 5 bases, the J end lost 8 bases, and 18 bases lay between the germline ends. Germline V lookup: CDR1 LGHNA, CDR2 YNFKEQ. Here immunoSEQ multiplex PCR was the method, and the copy in TCRdb shows in-frame clones only, minus some. The table lists approximately 35,000 clones, about 90% of them singletons. Study-wide results and caveats: For HPV16-positive patients, expanding HPV-responsive T cells associated with longer recurrence-free survival. Candidate HPV-specific clones and E7-related TCR motifs grew in tumor during treatment.

Concerning this clone: Its antigen is still unknown.

Sequenced here: blood, sampled from a patient who underwent chemoradiotherapy. V and J are TRBV4-2 and TRBJ1-4, with D hard to call. The receptor was isolated from a human donor with HPV-associated anogenital cancer. CDR3 region: CASSAGSATQEKLFF. CDR3 nucleotide sequence: TGTGCCAGCAGCGCTGGGTCGGCAACACAGGAAAAACTGTTTTTT.